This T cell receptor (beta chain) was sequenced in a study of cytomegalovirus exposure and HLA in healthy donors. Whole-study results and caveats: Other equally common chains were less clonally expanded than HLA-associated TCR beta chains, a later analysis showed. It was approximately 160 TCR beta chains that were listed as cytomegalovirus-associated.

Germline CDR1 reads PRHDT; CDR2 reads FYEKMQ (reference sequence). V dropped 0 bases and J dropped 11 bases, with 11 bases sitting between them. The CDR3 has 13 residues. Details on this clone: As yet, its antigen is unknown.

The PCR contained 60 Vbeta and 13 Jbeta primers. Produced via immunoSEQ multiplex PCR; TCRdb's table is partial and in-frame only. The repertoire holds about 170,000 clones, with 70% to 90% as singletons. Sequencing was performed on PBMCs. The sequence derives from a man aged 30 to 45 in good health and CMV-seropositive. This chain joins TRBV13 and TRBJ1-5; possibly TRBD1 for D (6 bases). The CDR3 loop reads CASSLGGRQAQHF. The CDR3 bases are TGTGCCAGCAGCTTAGGTGGCCGACAGGCCCAGCATTTT.